This T cell receptor beta chain is drawn from a study of graft-versus-host responses after intestinal transplantation. About the study: Transplantation in recipients was multivisceral, liver-intestinal, or isolated intestinal. Study outcomes and limitations: Analysis identified GvH clones in recipient marrow, with some appearing first in ileum or blood.

CDR1 and CDR2 from the germline V gene are MNHEY and SVGAGI. The CDR3 covers 14 residues. V dropped 6 bases and J dropped 2 bases, with 14 bases sitting between them. Regarding this clone: What it recognizes is unknown.

Profiled with immunoSEQ multiplex PCR; TCRdb holds only in-frame clones, not every one. Of roughly 3,200 clones listed, approximately 80% were seen once; the top ten hold roughly 7%. To release intraepithelial and lamina propria lymphocytes, the graft tissue was processed. The sequenced sample was ileum tissue, obtained roughly 17 and 21 days after intestinal transplantation. This sequence joins TRBV6-5 and TRBJ2-7; perhaps TRBD2 as D (7 bases). This clonotype was obtained from a human patient who received an intestinal transplant, so some T cells may come from the graft donor. The CDR3 spells CASSPGGVPYEQYF. CDR3 sequence (DNA): TGTGCCAGCAGCCCGGGGGGCGTCCCCTACGAGCAGTACTTC.